The T cell receptor (beta chain) under discussion was sequenced for a study of cytomegalovirus exposure and HLA in healthy donors. Study observations and caveats: The majority of TCR sequences were rare, yet some public TCRs appeared in many donors.

Points on this clone: Its target is unknown.

CDR1 is MNHEY, CDR2 SMNVEV, per germline (reference sequence). V shed 6 bases and J shed 4 bases, with 10 bases lying between them. This CDR3 contains 14 residues. PCR used 60 Vbeta primers and 13 Jbeta primers. Sequencing used immunoSEQ multiplex PCR; TCRdb keeps in-frame clones, though not all of them. Among about 130,000 clones listed, about 85% were seen once. This sequence joins TRBV27 and TRBJ2-6, with no clear D. The clonotype was recovered from a boy aged 5 to 17 in good health and CMV-seronegative. Sequencing input: PBMCs. The CDR3 region has the DNA TGTGCCAGCAGCCGTATAGCCGGGGCCAACGTCCTGACTTTC. Its translation is CASSRIAGANVLTF.